This T cell receptor (beta chain) came from a study of shared clonotypes between healthy human individuals. Study results and limitations: Clonotypes that were shared across a few donors made up approximately 5% of naive CD4 clonotypes.

Repertoires were generated with immunoSEQ multiplex PCR, while TCRdb's copy carries only in-frame clones and drops some. Among a few hundred thousand clones listed, around 97% were seen once. As regards this clone: Its antigen is as yet unknown. The germline gene is not matched at one end of the junction; a read error may be the cause.

Germline V gene data show CDR1 as WSHSY and CDR2 as SAAADI. This CDR3 contains 12 residues. The source material was naive CD4+ T cells sorted from blood. Noted subset: CD45RA+ positively selected. This TCR was recovered from a woman in her 30s in good health. The chain carries TRBV10-2 and TRBJ2-5, with D perhaps assigned TRBD1 or TRBD2 (5 bases each). As DNA, the CDR3 is TGCGCCAGCAGGGAGTGGGGGGAGACCCAGTACTTC. The encoded protein is CASREWGETQYF.